This T cell receptor (beta chain) is from a study of blood T cells in healthy people across ages. Primed by a sample-barcoded 5' primer and a J-beta primer mix, a second PCR proceeded for roughly 6 to 12 cycles. A single record per CDR3 protein comes from TCRdb applying MiXCR to the 5' RACE reads. This table holds hundreds of thousands of distinct CDR3 sequences, approximately 31% found once. Germline V gives CDR1 KGHSH, CDR2 LQKENI. J was trimmed by 0 bases and V by 4 bases; bases with no gene match: 8. There are 16 residues in the CDR3. The V call is TRBV18, the J call TRBJ2-7, with 8 bases that match TRBD2. Input material: blood. The source of this sequence is a woman of 80 years or more in good health. The CDR3 DNA reads TGTGCCAGCTCACAACCCGGGACTAGAAGCTCCTACGAGCAGTACTTC. Its protein is CASSQPGTRSSYEQYF.